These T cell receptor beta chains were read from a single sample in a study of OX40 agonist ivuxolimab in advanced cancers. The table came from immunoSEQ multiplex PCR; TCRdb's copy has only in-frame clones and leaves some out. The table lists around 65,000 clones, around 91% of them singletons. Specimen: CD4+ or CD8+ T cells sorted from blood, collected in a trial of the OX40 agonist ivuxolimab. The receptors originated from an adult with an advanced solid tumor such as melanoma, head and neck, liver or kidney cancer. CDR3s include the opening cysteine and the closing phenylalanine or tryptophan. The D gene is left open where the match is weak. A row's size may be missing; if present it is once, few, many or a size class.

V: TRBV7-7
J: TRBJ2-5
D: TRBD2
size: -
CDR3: CASSPTSGSETQYF
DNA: TGTGCTAGCAGCCCGACTAGCGGGAGTGAGACCCAGTACTTC

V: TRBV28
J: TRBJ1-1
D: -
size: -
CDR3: CASSLGTSMNTEAFF
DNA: TGTGCCAGCAGTTTAGGGACTAGCATGAACACTGAAGCTTTCTTT

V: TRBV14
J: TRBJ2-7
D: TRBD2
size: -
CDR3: CASSQRAGRSSYEQYF
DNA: TGTGCCAGCAGCCAAAGGGCCGGGAGGAGCTCCTACGAGCAGTACTTC

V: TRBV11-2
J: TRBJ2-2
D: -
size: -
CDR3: CASSLETGSNTGELFF
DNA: TGTGCCAGCAGCTTAGAAACAGGGAGTAACACCGGGGAGCTGTTTTTT

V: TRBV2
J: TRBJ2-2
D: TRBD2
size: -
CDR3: CASKREYGELFF
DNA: TGTGCCAGCAAGCGGGAGTACGGGGAGCTGTTTTTT

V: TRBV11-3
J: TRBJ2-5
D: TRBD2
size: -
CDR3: CASSSTSGSPETQYF
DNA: TGTGCCAGCAGCTCGACTAGCGGGAGCCCGGAGACCCAGTACTTC

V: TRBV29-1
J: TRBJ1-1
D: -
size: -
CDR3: CSVKKSAVNTEAFF
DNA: TGCAGCGTTAAGAAGAGTGCCGTGAACACTGAAGCTTTCTTT

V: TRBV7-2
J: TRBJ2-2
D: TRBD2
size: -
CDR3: CASSPLPSGGTGELFF
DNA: TGTGCCAGCAGCCCGCTTCCTAGCGGGGGGACCGGGGAGCTGTTTTTT

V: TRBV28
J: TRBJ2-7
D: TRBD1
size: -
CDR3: CASRQGVYEQYF
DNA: TGTGCCAGCAGACAGGGGGTCTACGAGCAGTACTTC

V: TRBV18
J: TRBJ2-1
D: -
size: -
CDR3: CASSPLGTSGYNEQFF
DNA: TGTGCCAGCTCACCATTAGGCACTTCAGGTTACAATGAGCAGTTCTTC

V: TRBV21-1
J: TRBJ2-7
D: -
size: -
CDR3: CASSKPAGGSYEQYF
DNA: TGTGCCAGCAGCAAGCCGGCGGGAGGGAGCTACGAGCAGTACTTC

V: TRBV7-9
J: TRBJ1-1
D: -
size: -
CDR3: CASSLWADRNTEAFF
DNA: TGTGCCAGCAGCTTATGGGCGGACCGGAACACTGAAGCTTTCTTT

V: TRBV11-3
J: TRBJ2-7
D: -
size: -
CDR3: CASSLAGGILEQYF
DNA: TGTGCCAGCAGCTTAGCCGGGGGCATACTCGAGCAGTACTTC

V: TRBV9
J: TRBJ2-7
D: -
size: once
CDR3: CASSARGVGSYEQYF
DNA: TGTGCCAGCAGCGCCCGGGGTGTAGGGTCCTACGAGCAGTACTTC

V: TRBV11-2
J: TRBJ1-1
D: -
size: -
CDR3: CASSLRVLTEAFF
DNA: TGTGCCAGCAGCCTCAGGGTATTGACTGAAGCTTTCTTT

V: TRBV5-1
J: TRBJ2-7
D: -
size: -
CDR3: CASSGGGRSYEQYF
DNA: TGCGCCAGCAGCGGAGGGGGACGTTCCTACGAGCAGTACTTC

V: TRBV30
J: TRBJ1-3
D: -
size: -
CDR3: CAWSVPLPSGNTIYF
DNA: TGTGCCTGGAGTGTACCCCTGCCCTCTGGAAACACCATATATTTT

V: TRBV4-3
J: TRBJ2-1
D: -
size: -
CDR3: CASTPDHLSYNEQFF
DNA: TGCGCCAGCACCCCAGACCATCTCTCCTACAATGAGCAGTTCTTC

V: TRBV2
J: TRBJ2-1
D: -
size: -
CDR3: CASSHYITGHEQFF
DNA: TGTGCCAGCAGCCACTACATTACAGGGCATGAGCAGTTCTTC

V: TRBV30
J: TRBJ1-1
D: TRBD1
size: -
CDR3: CAWWSRTGNTEAFF
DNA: TGTGCCTGGTGGAGTCGGACAGGGAACACTGAAGCTTTCTTT

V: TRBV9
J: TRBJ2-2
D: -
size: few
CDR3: CASSARPGELFF
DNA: TGTGCCAGCAGCGCCCGTCCCGGGGAGCTGTTTTTT

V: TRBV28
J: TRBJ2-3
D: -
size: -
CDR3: CASRKAGSTDTQYF
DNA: TGTGCCAGCAGGAAGGCGGGAAGCACAGATACGCAGTATTTT

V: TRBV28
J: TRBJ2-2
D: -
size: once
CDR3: CASRSRLGGGVNTGELFF
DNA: TGTGCCAGCAGATCACGCCTGGGGGGCGGGGTAAACACCGGGGAGCTGTTTTTT

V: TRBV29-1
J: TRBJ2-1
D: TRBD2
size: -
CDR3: CSVALAGVVNEQFF
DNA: TGCAGCGTTGCCCTAGCGGGAGTTGTCAATGAGCAGTTCTTC

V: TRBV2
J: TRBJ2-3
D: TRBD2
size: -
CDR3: CASSVVGRARTDTQYF
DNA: TGTGCCAGCAGTGTGGTTGGGAGGGCCCGAACAGATACGCAGTATTTT

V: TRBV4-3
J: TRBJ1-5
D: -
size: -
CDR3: CASSQVYQSNQPQHF
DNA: TGCGCCAGCAGCCAAGTTTACCAGTCCAATCAGCCCCAGCATTTT

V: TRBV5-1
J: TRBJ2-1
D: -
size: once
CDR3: CASSRTTDKTYNEQFF
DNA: TGCGCCAGCAGCCGGACGACGGATAAAACCTACAATGAGCAGTTCTTC

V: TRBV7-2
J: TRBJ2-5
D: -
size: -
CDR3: CAGGGLDGTQYF
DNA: TGTGCCGGGGGAGGCCTCGATGGGACCCAGTACTTC

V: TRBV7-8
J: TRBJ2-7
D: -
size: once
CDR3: CASSLNSRSYEQYF
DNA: TGTGCCAGCAGCTTAAATAGCAGGTCCTACGAGCAGTACTTC

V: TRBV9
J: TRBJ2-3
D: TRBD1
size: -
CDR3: CASSVASTDRPSRTDTQYF
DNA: TGTGCCAGCAGCGTAGCTTCGACGGACAGGCCCTCACGCACAGATACGCAGTATTTT

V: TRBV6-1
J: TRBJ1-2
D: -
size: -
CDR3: CASSESGVYGYTF
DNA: TGTGCCAGCAGTGAATCAGGGGTCTATGGCTACACCTTC

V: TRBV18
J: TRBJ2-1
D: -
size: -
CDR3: CASSPSERQNEQFF
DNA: TGTGCCAGCTCACCTTCAGAACGCCAAAATGAGCAGTTCTTC

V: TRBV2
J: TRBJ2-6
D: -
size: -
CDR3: CASLYQFSGANVLTF
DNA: TGTGCCAGCCTCTACCAGTTCTCTGGGGCCAACGTCCTGACTTTC

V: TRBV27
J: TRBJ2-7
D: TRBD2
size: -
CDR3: CASSLQTSGRYEQYF
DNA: TGTGCCAGCAGTTTACAGACTAGCGGGAGATATGAGCAGTACTTC

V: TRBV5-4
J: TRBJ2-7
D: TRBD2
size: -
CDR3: CASSLAGGSYEQYF
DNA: TGTGCCAGCAGCTTGGCCGGGGGGTCCTACGAGCAGTACTTC

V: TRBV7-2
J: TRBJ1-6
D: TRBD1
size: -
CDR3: CASSFGTGRTPLHF
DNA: TGTGCCAGCAGCTTCGGGACAGGGCGGACACCCCTCCACTTT

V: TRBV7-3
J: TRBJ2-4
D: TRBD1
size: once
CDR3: CASSRTGTGGENIQYF
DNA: TGTGCCAGCAGCCGTACCGGGACAGGGGGCGAAAACATTCAGTACTTC

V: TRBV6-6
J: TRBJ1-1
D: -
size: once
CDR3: CASSRIAQGRTEAFF
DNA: TGTGCCAGCAGCCGAATAGCCCAGGGCCGCACTGAAGCTTTCTTT

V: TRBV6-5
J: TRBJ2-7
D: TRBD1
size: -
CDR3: CASSRTGGAAEQYF
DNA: TGTGCCAGCAGTCGAACAGGGGGCGCAGCCGAGCAGTACTTC

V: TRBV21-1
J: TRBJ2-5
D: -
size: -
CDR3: CASSKGPGGGPETQYF
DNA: TGTGCCAGCAGCAAAGGACCGGGAGGGGGCCCAGAGACCCAGTACTTC